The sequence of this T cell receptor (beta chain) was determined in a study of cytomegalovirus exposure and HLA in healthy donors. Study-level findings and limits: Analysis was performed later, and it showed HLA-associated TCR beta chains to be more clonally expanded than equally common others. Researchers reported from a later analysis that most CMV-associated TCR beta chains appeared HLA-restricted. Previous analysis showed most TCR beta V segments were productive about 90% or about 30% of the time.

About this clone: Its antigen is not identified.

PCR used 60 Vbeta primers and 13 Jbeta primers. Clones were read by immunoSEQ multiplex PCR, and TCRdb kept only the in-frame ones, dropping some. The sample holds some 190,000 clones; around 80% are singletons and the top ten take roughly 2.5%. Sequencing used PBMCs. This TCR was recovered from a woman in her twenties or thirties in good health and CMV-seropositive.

In nucleotides, the CDR3 is TGTGCCAGCAGCTTACCCCCTGGGGGTCAGGGAAGGGGGTCACCCCTCCACTTT. It codes for CASSLPPGGQGRGSPLHF. The chain uses TRBV7-2 and TRBJ1-6; D is possibly TRBD1 (6 bases). The CDR3 has 18 residues. V was trimmed by 2 bases and J by 10 bases, leaving 24 bases between them. Germline CDR1 SGHTA, CDR2 FQGNSA.